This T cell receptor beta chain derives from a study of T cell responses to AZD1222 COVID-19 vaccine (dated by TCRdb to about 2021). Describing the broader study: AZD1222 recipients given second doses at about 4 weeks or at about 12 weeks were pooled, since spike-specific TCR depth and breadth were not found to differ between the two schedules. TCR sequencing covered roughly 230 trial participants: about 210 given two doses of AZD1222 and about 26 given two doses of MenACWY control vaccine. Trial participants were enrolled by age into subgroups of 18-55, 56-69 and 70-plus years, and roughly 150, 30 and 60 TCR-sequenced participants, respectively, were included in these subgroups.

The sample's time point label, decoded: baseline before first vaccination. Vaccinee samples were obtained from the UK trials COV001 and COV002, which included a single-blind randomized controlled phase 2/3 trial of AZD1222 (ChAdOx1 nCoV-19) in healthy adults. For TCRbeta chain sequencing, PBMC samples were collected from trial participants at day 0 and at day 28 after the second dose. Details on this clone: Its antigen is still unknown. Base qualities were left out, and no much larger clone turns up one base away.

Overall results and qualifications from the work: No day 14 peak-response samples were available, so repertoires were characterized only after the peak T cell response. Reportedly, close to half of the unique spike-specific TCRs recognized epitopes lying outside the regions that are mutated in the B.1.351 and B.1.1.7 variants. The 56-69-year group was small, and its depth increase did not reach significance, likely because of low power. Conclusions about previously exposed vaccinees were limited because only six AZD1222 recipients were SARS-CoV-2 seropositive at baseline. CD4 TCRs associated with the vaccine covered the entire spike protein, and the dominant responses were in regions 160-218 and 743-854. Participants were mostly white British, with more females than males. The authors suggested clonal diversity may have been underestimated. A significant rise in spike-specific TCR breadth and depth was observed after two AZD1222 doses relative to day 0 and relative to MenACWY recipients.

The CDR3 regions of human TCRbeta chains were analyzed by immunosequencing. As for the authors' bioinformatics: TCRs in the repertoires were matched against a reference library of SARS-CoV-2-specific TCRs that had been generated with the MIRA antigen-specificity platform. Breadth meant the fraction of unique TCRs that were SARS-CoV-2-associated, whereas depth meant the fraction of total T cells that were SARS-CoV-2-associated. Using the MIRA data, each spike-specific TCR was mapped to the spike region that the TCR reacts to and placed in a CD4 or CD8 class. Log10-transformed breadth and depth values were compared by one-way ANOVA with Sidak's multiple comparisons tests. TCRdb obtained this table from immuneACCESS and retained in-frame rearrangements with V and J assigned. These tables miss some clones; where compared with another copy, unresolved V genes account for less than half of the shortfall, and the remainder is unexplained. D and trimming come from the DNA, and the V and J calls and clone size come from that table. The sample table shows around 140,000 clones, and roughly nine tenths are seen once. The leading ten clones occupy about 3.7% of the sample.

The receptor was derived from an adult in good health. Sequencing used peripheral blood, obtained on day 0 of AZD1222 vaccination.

The sequenced DNA: TGTGCCAGCTCACCACGTCCCGGGGTTGACACTGAAGCTTTCTTT. This codes for CASSPRPGVDTEAFF. Here the chain combines TRBV18 and TRBJ1-1, with the D gene not confidently named. The trim is 1 base for V and 3 bases for J, with a gap of 12 bases between the germline ends. The CDR3 covers 15 residues, taking in both the cysteine and the phenylalanine. Only the CDR3 part of the read is kept: 45 bases, read in frame from the first base. The germline V gene sets CDR1 to KGHSH and CDR2 to LQKENI.